Listed below are T cell receptor beta chains from one sample, sequenced in a study of PD-1 blockade in classical Hodgkin lymphoma. Sequenced by immunoSEQ multiplex PCR; TCRdb stores in-frame clones only, minus some. Seen here are some 22,000 clones, over 60% observed once, and the top ten hold about 18%. The sequences come from peripheral blood mononuclear cells (PBMCs), collected before the second cycle of nivolumab. The receptors were sampled from a human donor with classical Hodgkin lymphoma. CDR3s include the opening cysteine and the closing phenylalanine or tryptophan. Some rows mark clone size as missing; the rest say once, few, many or name a class of expanded clone.

j_call v_call clone_size cdr3_aa
TRBJ1-2 TRBV6-1 . CASSRGQEFYGYTF
TRBJ2-7 TRBV27 . CASSFVGATYEQYF
TRBJ2-1 TRBV4-1 . CASSQGLAGGRNEQFF
TRBJ1-5 TRBV28 . CASTGLNQPQHF
TRBJ2-3 TRBV28 . CASSLPSGMGDTQYF
TRBJ2-1 TRBV27 . CASSPTRPPANEQFF
TRBJ2-5 TRBV7-8 . CASTLSRTQETQYF
TRBJ2-6 TRBV19 . CASSIGTSGSLGSGANVLTF
TRBJ2-6 TRBV29-1 . CSVALTGPGSGANVLTF
TRBJ2-7 TRBV28 few CASSWTAQVTYEQYF
TRBJ2-6 TRBV21-1 . CASSKSIFRAAGANVLTF
TRBJ1-1 TRBV5-3 . CARSWARTGGNTEAFF
TRBJ2-7 TRBV6-6 . CASRILAGGEQYF
TRBJ2-6 TRBV2 . CASREAITGANVLTF
TRBJ2-1 TRBV6-5 . CASSYSVGGPYNEQFF
TRBJ2-5 TRBV19 . CASSLTRPQETQYF
TRBJ1-1 TRBV19 few CASSMRMGTEAFF
TRBJ2-7 TRBV27 . CASRRLAGGSEQYF
TRBJ2-7 TRBV18 once CASSPPGTGGVGKQYF
TRBJ1-5 TRBV7-2 medium-sized CASSLGSLLSNQPQHF
TRBJ2-7 TRBV11-3 . CASSLGPSYEQYF
TRBJ1-5 TRBV19 once CASSINREARTQHF
TRBJ1-5 TRBV6-1 . CASSVSGGNQPQHF
TRBJ2-2 TRBV5-1 once CASSLRLAGSTGELFF
TRBJ2-5 TRBV15 . CATSESPRGGGETQYF
TRBJ1-1 TRBV28 . CASSSGQGASEAFF
TRBJ2-1 TRBV2 once CASSNGGLALYEQFF
TRBJ2-5 TRBV7-3 . CASSLAGGQETQYF
TRBJ2-7 TRBV7-2 . CASSAYYEQYF
TRBJ1-4 TRBV28 . CASSLFFGVNEKLFF